Following are 3 T cell receptor beta chains from one sample sequenced in a study of T cell clonality in common variable immunodeficiency. Clones were read by immunoSEQ multiplex PCR, and TCRdb kept only the in-frame ones, dropping some. The repertoire consists of about 42,000 clones, none detected only once. Input material: peripheral blood mononuclear cells. The origin of the receptors is a person aged 18-69 years in good health.

This clone was counted many times. Read coverage stops 3 residues before the CDR3 terminus; the germline J gene supplies the remainder. This rearrangement joins TRBV18 to TRBJ1-5; D unresolved. Deletions cut 6 bases from V and 3 bases from J, with 15 bases between. The germline V gene encodes CDR1 KGHSH and CDR2 LQKENI. The CDR3 is made up of 15 amino acids. Partial CDR3 DNA: TGTGCCAGCTCTCCAATCGACACTTACAATCAGCCC. This codes for CASSPIDTYNQP. The entire CDR3 sequence reads CASSPIDTYNQPQHF.

This clone came up a few times. The read falls 3 residues short of the CDR3 end, and the missing part is taken from the germline J gene. V usage is TRBV19 and J usage is TRBJ1-2; a weak D match, TRBD1 (6 bases). V was pared by 5 bases and J by 4 bases, with 17 bases between. The CDR3 is 15 amino acids. Germline CDR1 LNHDA, CDR2 SQIVND (reference sequence). The CDR3 protein is CASSPQGPGAYGYTF. CDR3 bases read: TGTGCCAGTAGTCCCCAGGGGCCCGGCGCCTATGGC.

This clone appeared many times. The CDR3 end lies 3 residues beyond the end of the read and is filled in from the germline J gene. V gene TRBV7-8 combines with J gene TRBJ1-5; D might be TRBD1 (5 bases). Germline CDR1 reads SGHVS; CDR2 reads FQNEAQ. With 5 bases removed from V and 5 bases from J, the gap between germline ends came to 10 bases. This CDR3 spans 13 amino acids. The CDR3 spells CASSPDRDQPQHF. CDR3 DNA (partial): TGTGCCAGCAGCCCCGACAGAGATCAGCCC.